This TCR beta chain was retrieved from a study of CD8 T cells in acute hepatitis C reinfection (dated by TCRdb to the early 2020s). Regarding the research as a whole: The study profiled the TCRbeta repertoire of CD8+ T cells specific for the HCV NS3-1073 epitope during acute infection and after viral clearance. Paired acute and follow-up samples were contributed by four spontaneous resolvers.

Genomic DNA was extracted from the FACS-sorted cells, and the TCRbeta chains were sequenced by the commercial immunoSEQ service. As for how the authors treated the data: ImmunoSEQ Analyzer software v3.0 and R v3.5.1 were used to analyze the repertoire data. Only productive rearrangements were analyzed, as sequences containing stop codons or out-of-frame rearrangements were removed. Simpson diversity, Shannon entropy, CDR3 length and nucleotide addition metrics were supplied by the sequencing provider. Based on frequency, clonotypes were placed into dominant, sub-dominant, low or lowest abundance groups, and clonotypes under 0.1% were left out of most analyses. A CDR3 amino acid clonotype was designated public if detected in at least two subjects at a cumulative frequency of at least 0.5%. As stored in TCRdb, this immuneACCESS dataset retains in-frame rearrangements with V and J assigned. A fraction of the clones does not appear; measured against another copy, unresolved V genes explain less than half of the discrepancy, and the remainder lacks a known reason. Clonal size and the V and J genes are those of that table, whereas D and trimming came from the DNA. The sample table shows approximately 40,000 clones, and 80% to 90% are seen once. Around 9.9% of the sample is held by the ten biggest clonotypes.

Results and caveats for the whole study, not just this receptor: About 13 public clonotypes were found regardless of outcome; one public clonotype used V04-02/J02-02. Because bulk sequencing was performed on the TCRbeta chain only, alphabeta pairing of public clonotypes could not be determined. The NS3-1073 specific repertoires were highly diverse, and diversity did not differ significantly among acute resolver, follow-up resolver and acute chronic samples. Preferential use of the TRBV04 and TRBV06 gene families was observed in all groups, and this preferential usage was not explained by overrepresentation in the naive pool. CDR3 sequences shared with other epitopes were rare, and differing sequencing approaches may have limited exact matching. Chronically infected subjects had no follow-up repertoires because NS3-1073 specific cells were too rare to sort.

Trimming leaves V shorter by 5 bases and J shorter by 6 bases, with the junction holding 10 bases beyond the gene matches. The germline V gene (reference sequence) provides CDR1 LNHDA and CDR2 SQIVND. The CDR3 spans 17 residues, from the cysteine through the phenylalanine. Just the 51-base CDR3 DNA is kept, in frame starting at base 1. In light of the paper, this sample's time point label describes: naive CD8 control sorted from an acute-time-point sample. Enrolled in the Montreal Hepatitis C Cohort (HEPCO) in Canada, the donors were people who inject drugs, and these donors were followed every 3 months. Acute primary HCV infection was defined by a positive HCV RNA or antibody test following a negative test within the previous 24 weeks. Surface staining used CD3, CD8 and CD45RO antibodies, with an aqua fixable dye to exclude dead cells. The cohort included roughly 8 spontaneous resolvers, defined as subjects with HCV RNA clearance within 24 weeks. Negative selection by means of the MACS CD8+ T cell Isolation Kit yielded CD8+ T cells from peripheral blood mononuclear cells recovered from cryopreservation by thawing. A BD FACSAria II cell sorter was used to sort the cells.

Worth noting for this clone: Which antigen it targets is not known. Base qualities are not at hand, and no much larger clone is one base apart.

The sequenced sample was naive CD8+ T cells from PBMCs. Per the publication, the cell subset or site label means: sorted total naive CD45RO-negative CD8+ T cells. This TCR was sampled from a young woman who spontaneously cleared hepatitis C infection. This chain joins TRBV19 to TRBJ2-3, with TRBD2 identical over 14 junction bases. This receptor carries the CDR3 CASSLNSGLAGEDTQYF. The nucleotide sequence reads as follows: TGTGCCAGTAGTCTAAACTCGGGACTAGCGGGAGAGGATACGCAGTATTTT.